This T cell receptor (beta chain) was identified during a study of blood T cell repertoires in COVID-19. As for the study in general: Acute and convalescent COVID-19 specimens originated in the United States, Italy and Spain.

Sequencing used immunoSEQ multiplex PCR; TCRdb keeps in-frame clones, though not all of them. The sample lists about 190,000 clones; around 89% were seen once. The CDR3 totals 13 residues. CDR1 is MNHEY and CDR2 is SVGEGT in the germline V gene. With V trimmed by 4 bases and J by 6 bases, 4 bases remained unmatched. This TCR came from a woman between 25 and 40 years old with acute or convalescent COVID-19. V and J are TRBV6-2 or TRBV6-3 and TRBJ2-7; TRBD2 aligns across 9 bases. The sample was peripheral blood. DNA of the CDR3: TGTGCCAGCAGTTCGGGACTAGCCTCCGAGCAGTACTTC. Translating gives CASSSGLASEQYF.